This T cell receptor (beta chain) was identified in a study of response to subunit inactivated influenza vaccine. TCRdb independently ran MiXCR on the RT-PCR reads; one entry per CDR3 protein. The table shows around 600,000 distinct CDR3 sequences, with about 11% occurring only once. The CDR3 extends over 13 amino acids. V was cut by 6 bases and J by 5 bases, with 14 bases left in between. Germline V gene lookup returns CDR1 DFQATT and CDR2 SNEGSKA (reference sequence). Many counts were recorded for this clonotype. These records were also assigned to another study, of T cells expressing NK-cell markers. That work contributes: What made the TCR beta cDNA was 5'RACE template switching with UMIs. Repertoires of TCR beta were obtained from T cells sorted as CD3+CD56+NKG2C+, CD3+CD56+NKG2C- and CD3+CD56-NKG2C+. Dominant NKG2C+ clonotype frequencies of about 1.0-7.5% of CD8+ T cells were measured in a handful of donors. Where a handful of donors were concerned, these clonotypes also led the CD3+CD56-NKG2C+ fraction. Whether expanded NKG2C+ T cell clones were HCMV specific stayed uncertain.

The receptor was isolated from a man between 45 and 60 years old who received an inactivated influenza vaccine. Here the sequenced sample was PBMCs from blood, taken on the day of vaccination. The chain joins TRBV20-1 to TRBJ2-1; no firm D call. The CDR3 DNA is TGCAGTGCCGAGCGCGACGCCGACAATGAGCAGTTCTTC. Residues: CSAERDADNEQFF.